One and the same sample provided the 29 T cell receptor beta chains below, sequenced in a study of Ad26.COV2.S vaccination and SARS-CoV-2 variants. TCRdb's copy holds only in-frame clones and misses some; the assay was immunoSEQ multiplex PCR. Counted here are approximately 500,000 clones, around 85% occurring once; the ten biggest clones make up 9.5% to 15%. Treatment of the sample: 15 to 20 received Ad26.COV2.S at low or high dose, single or two shots; 5 received placebo; per-sample allocation not given. Day 63 following the first vaccine or placebo injection was when the samples were taken. The specimen was peripheral blood, collected in a trial of Ad26.COV2.S vaccine versus placebo. All receptors come from a person between 18 and 65 years old who received the Ad26.COV2.S COVID-19 vaccine or a placebo.

This clone was counted between two and nine times. This chain links TRBV15 with TRBJ2-7, with a possible D match to TRBD2 (5 bases). Looked up from germline, CDR1 is LNHNV and CDR2 is YYDKDF (reference sequence). The CDR3 length is 16 residues. Trimming pared 3 bases from V and 1 base from J, leaving 16 bases between. The CDR3 protein is CATSSRSHSGSYEQYF. CDR3 DNA sequence: TGTGCCACCAGCAGCCGATCCCACAGCGGATCCTACGAGCAGTACTTC.

The chain recombines TRBV20-1 with TRBJ2-7; TRBD2 is a possible D gene (5 bases). The CDR3 is 14 residues long. V shed 3 bases and J shed 3 bases, with 15 bases lying between them. From germline, CDR1 is DFQATT and CDR2 SNEGSKA (reference sequence). The CDR3 DNA sequence: TGCAGTGCTAGTAAGGTAGACGGGATCTACGAGCAGTACTTC. Amino acids: CSASKVDGIYEQYF.

The chain is built from TRBV6-1 and TRBJ2-4; the D is unclear. The CDR3 is 16 amino acids. Germline CDR1 is MNHNS and CDR2 is SASEGT. Trimming took off 3 bases at V and 8 bases at J, with 20 bases between the two ends. In DNA, the CDR3 is TGTGCCAGCAGTGAGGAGCTAACTGGTGGGGTGGACATTCAGTACTTC. Amino acid sequence: CASSEELTGGVDIQYF.

The rearrangement uses TRBV7-8 and TRBJ2-3; D ambiguous. With 2 bases removed from V and 10 bases from J, the gap between germline ends came to 13 bases. Germline values: CDR1 SGHVS, CDR2 FQNEAQ. The CDR3 covers 13 residues. The CDR3 is CASSLTGLFAQYF. CDR3 in DNA: TGTGCCAGCAGCTTAACGGGTCTCTTCGCGCAGTATTTT. Using reference TRBV7-8 and TRBJ2-3 for the parts outside the CDR3, the full variable domain is GAGVSQSPRYKVAKRGQDVALRCDPISGHVSLFWYQQALGQGPEFLTYFQNEAQLDKSGLPSDRFFAERPEGSVSTLKIQRTQQEDSAVYLCASSLTGLFAQYFGPGTRLTVL.

The chain joins TRBV7-2 to TRBJ2-7; 11 positions match TRBD2. Per germline, CDR1 SGHTA and CDR2 FQGNSA. Trimming at V came to 0 bases and at J to 4 bases, leaving 2 bases not matched to a gene. This CDR3 contains 15 residues. CDR3 nucleotide sequence: TGTGCCAGCAGCTTAGCGCCTAGCGGGAGGTACGAGCAGTACTTC. As protein: CASSLAPSGRYEQYF.

CDR3 bases: TGTGCCAGCAGTTTCGAGGAGCGCTCCTACAATGAGCAGTTCTTC. Translated: CASSFEERSYNEQFF. The chain uses TRBV27 and TRBJ2-1; no reliable D call. Trimming shortened V by 3 bases and J by 0 bases, and 9 bases separated the two germline ends. In germline, CDR1 is MNHEY, CDR2 SMNVEV (reference sequence). The CDR3 runs 15 residues.

The gene calls are TRBV18 and TRBJ2-7, with 14 nucleotides matching TRBD2. From germline, CDR1 is KGHSH and CDR2 LQKENI. Trimming cost V 3 bases and J 1 base; bases outside gene matches: 8. The CDR3 runs 18 residues. CDR3 DNA sequence: TGTGCCAGCTCACCGACTAGCGGGAGGGGAATTGGGTCCTACGAGCAGTACTTC. This gives the protein CASSPTSGRGIGSYEQYF. The full variable domain, with the rest looked up from reference TRBV18 and TRBJ2-7, is NAGVMQNPRHLVRRRGQEARLRCSPMKGHSHVYWYRQLPEEGLKFMVYLQKENIIDESGMPKERFSAEFPKEGPSILRIQQVVRGDSAAYFCASSPTSGRGIGSYEQYFGPGTRLTVT.

The chain is built from TRBV5-4 and TRBJ1-4, with D maybe TRBD1 (6 bases). The CDR3 covers 16 residues. The germline CDR1 and CDR2 sequences are SGHNT and YYREEE (reference sequence). V lost 0 bases, J lost 3 bases, and 12 bases lay in between. The CDR3 reads CASSLAGGAPNEKLFF. The CDR3 DNA is TGTGCCAGCAGCTTGGCCGGGGGCGCACCTAATGAAAAACTGTTTTTT.

The chain uses TRBV9 and TRBJ1-3; weak D call: TRBD1 (5 bases). The V end was cut by 2 bases, the J end by 0 bases, with 15 bases between. Germline V lookup: CDR1 SGDLS, CDR2 YYNGEE. The CDR3 extends over 17 amino acids. CDR3: CASSVGDWTNSGNTIYF. CDR3 bases: TGTGCCAGCAGCGTCGGGGACTGGACAAACTCTGGAAACACCATATATTTT. Full variable domain (rest looked up from reference TRBV9 and TRBJ1-3): DSGVTQTPKHLITATGQRVTLRCSPRSGDLSVYWYQQSLDQGLQFLIQYYNGEERAKGNILERFSAQQFPDLHSELNLSSLELGDSALYFCASSVGDWTNSGNTIYFGEGSWLTVV.

The V gene is TRBV5-1, the J gene TRBJ1-2, with 8 positions matching TRBD1. CDR3 size: 13 residues. J gave up 5 bases and V 2 bases, and 2 bases lay outside the gene matches. Germline CDR1 and CDR2: SGHRS and YFSETQ. The CDR3 sequence: CASSFQGAYGYTF. The DNA for the CDR3 is TGCGCCAGCAGCTTCCAGGGGGCGTATGGCTACACCTTC. Based on the CDR3 plus reference TRBV5-1 and TRBJ1-2, the full variable domain is KAGVTQTPRYLIKTRGQQVTLSCSPISGHRSVSWYQQTPGQGLQFLFEYFSETQRNKGNFPGRFSGRQFSNSRSEMNVSTLELGDSALYLCASSFQGAYGYTFGSGTRLTVV.

The gene calls are TRBV11-2 and TRBJ2-1; the D call may be TRBD1 or TRBD2 (5 bases each). From germline, CDR1 is SGHAT and CDR2 FQNNGV. This CDR3 region has 14 residues. V was pared by 0 bases and J by 5 bases, with 8 bases between. CDR3 DNA sequence: TGTGCCAGCAGCTTAGAGGGGACCAACAATGAGCAGTTCTTC. Residues: CASSLEGTNNEQFF.

This chain connects TRBV7-2 to TRBJ2-1; 11 bases fit TRBD2. V lost 4 bases, J lost 9 bases, and 5 bases stayed unmatched. The germline CDR1 and CDR2 sequences are SGHTA and FQGNSA. The CDR3 loop spans 14 amino acids. The CDR3 coding sequence is TGTGCCAGCAGCTCACTAGCGGGAGTTGGTGAGCAGTTCTTC. As protein: CASSSLAGVGEQFF.

The V and J genes are TRBV6-2 or TRBV6-3 and TRBJ2-5; 15 nucleotides match TRBD2. CDR1 and CDR2 (germline): MNHEY, SVGEGT. The V and J ends lost 6 bases and 5 bases, in that order; junction bases with no gene match: 10. CDR3 size: 17 residues. CDR3 DNA sequence: TGTGCCAGCAGCCTCGGACTAGCGGGAGGGCCCGATGAGACCCAGTACTTC. Encoded protein: CASSLGLAGGPDETQYF.

A few counts support this clone. The rearrangement uses TRBV27 and TRBJ1-2; tentative D call: TRBD1 (6 bases). Germline assignment: CDR1 MNHEY and CDR2 SMNVEV (reference sequence). Trimming pared 5 bases from V and 4 bases from J, leaving 11 bases between. This CDR3 is built from 13 residues. In DNA, the CDR3 is TGTGCCAGCAGTGGACAGTTTCCCTATGGCTACACCTTC. Protein sequence: CASSGQFPYGYTF.

The chain combines TRBV5-6 with TRBJ2-1; 8 bases match TRBD1. The V gene's germline CDR1 is SGHDT and CDR2 YYEEEE. Trimming took 4 bases from V and 5 from J; bases not matched to a gene: 14. CDR3 length equals 17 residues. This chain's CDR3 is CASSGSPSGTGHNEQFF. The CDR3 bases are TGTGCCAGCAGCGGTTCCCCCTCCGGGACAGGTCACAATGAGCAGTTCTTC.

This clone showed up just a few times. The chain has TRBV5-8 and TRBJ2-7, with 7 bases matching TRBD1. CDR1 SGHTS and CDR2 YDEGEE come from the germline V gene. This CDR3 contains 18 residues. Trimming took 4 bases from V and 3 from J; bases not matched to a gene: 19. The CDR3 DNA is TGTGCCAGCAGCCAACTCGGGACAGCCCACCATTATGTCTACGAGCAGTACTTC. Protein sequence: CASSQLGTAHHYVYEQYF.

This clone has a single count. The chain links TRBV28 to TRBJ2-5; 7 bases align to TRBD2. Germline CDR1 is MDHEN and CDR2 is SYDVKM. The CDR3 has 13 residues. V shed 8 bases and J 5 bases; nucleotides not matched to a gene: 8. Written as DNA, the CDR3 is TGTGCCAGCCGAGGCGGGAGTGAGGAGACCCAGTACTTC. Protein: CASRGGSEETQYF.

The chain uses TRBV6-5 and TRBJ2-1; 11 bases map to TRBD2. Germline V gives CDR1 MNHEY, CDR2 SVGAGI. The CDR3 is made up of 15 amino acids. Trimming cost V 6 bases and J 4 bases; bases outside gene matches: 5. CDR3 in amino acids: CASRPGTSGYNEQFF. The CDR3, as DNA: TGTGCCAGCAGGCCCGGGACTAGCGGTTACAATGAGCAGTTCTTC.

V is TRBV5-6 and J is TRBJ2-7, with D tentatively TRBD2 (5 bases). The germline CDR1 and CDR2 sequences are SGHDT and YYEEEE. The CDR3 length is 12 residues. Deletions cut 4 bases from V and 2 bases from J, with 7 bases between. The CDR3 DNA reads as TGTGCCAGCAGCAGAGGGACCTACGAGCAGTACTTC. Residues: CASSRGTYEQYF.

The chain links TRBV28 to TRBJ2-1, with 16 nucleotides matching TRBD2. The ends lost 7 bases at V and 8 bases at J; junction bases unmatched: 11. Germline V lookup: CDR1 MDHEN, CDR2 SYDVKM. The length of the CDR3 is 17 residues. Written as DNA, the CDR3 is TGTGCCAGCAAGGGACTAGCGGGAGGGCATGTTACTCATGAGCAGTTCTTC. Encoded protein: CASKGLAGGHVTHEQFF.

This chain connects TRBV5-4 to TRBJ2-3; 9 bases are shared with TRBD1. Germline CDR1 and CDR2: SGHNT and YYREEE (reference sequence). The V segment lost 4 bases and the J segment 5 bases; nucleotides outside the gene matches: 8. The CDR3 length is 15 residues. The CDR3 coding sequence is TGTGCCAGCAGCCCCGGGACAGGGCCGAGAGATACGCAGTATTTT. It codes for CASSPGTGPRDTQYF. The full variable domain, completed using reference TRBV5-4 and TRBJ2-3, is ETGVTQSPTHLIKTRGQQVTLRCSSQSGHNTVSWYQQALGQGPQFIFQYYREEENGRGNFPPRFSGLQFPNYSSELNVNALELDDSALYLCASSPGTGPRDTQYFGPGTRLTVL.

This rearrangement joins TRBV9 to TRBJ1-4, with unresolved D. Per germline, CDR1 SGDLS and CDR2 YYNGEE. This CDR3 region has 15 residues. Deletions cut 4 bases from V and 8 bases from J, with 18 bases between. CDR3 in DNA: TGTGCCAGCAGCCCGGACGGAGACTTTTACGAAAAACTGTTTTTT. This codes for CASSPDGDFYEKLFF.

V usage is TRBV27 and J usage is TRBJ2-1, with 10 bases lining up with TRBD2. V was pared by 5 bases and J by 3 bases, with 4 bases of the junction left unmatched. This CDR3 contains 15 residues. CDR1 MNHEY and CDR2 SMNVEV come from the germline V gene (reference sequence). The CDR3 protein is CASSPRTSGYNEQFF. For the CDR3, the DNA is TGTGCCAGCAGTCCTCGGACTAGCGGCTACAATGAGCAGTTCTTC.

V gene TRBV29-1 combines with J gene TRBJ2-3; TRBD1 agrees at 7 bases. V lost 6 bases, J lost 3 bases, and 3 bases stayed unmatched. The CDR3 runs 12 residues. Germline loops: CDR1 SQVTM, CDR2 ANQGSEA. CDR3: CSVGTVTDTQYF. DNA for the CDR3: TGCAGCGTCGGGACAGTTACAGATACGCAGTATTTT.

This chain's CDR3 is CASSSPDRAAYNEQFF. The CDR3 nucleotides read TGTGCCAGCAGTTCCCCCGACAGGGCCGCCTACAATGAGCAGTTCTTC. The rearrangement uses TRBV6-2 or TRBV6-3 and TRBJ2-1; 7 positions match TRBD1. This CDR3 contains 16 residues. CDR1 is MNHEY and CDR2 is SVGEGT in the germline V gene. The J segment lost 2 bases and the V segment lost 4 bases, leaving 8 bases of the junction unmatched.

The chain employs TRBV6-1 and TRBJ1-1, with D tentatively TRBD1 (6 bases). CDR1 and CDR2 from the germline V gene are MNHNS and SASEGT. The CDR3 length is 14 residues. Trimming cost V 3 bases and J 5 bases, with 13 bases left between them. The CDR3 sequence: CASSEGGRVTEAFF. The CDR3 nucleotides read TGTGCCAGCAGTGAGGGGGGGCGCGTAACTGAAGCTTTCTTT.

The J gene is TRBJ2-2, the V gene TRBV15, with 10 bases matching TRBD1. The CDR3 extends over 14 amino acids. The germline gives CDR1 LNHNV, CDR2 YYDKDF (reference sequence). Trimming took 9 bases from V and 3 from J; bases not matched to a gene: 4. The CDR3 sequence is CATKGTGDTGELFF. The CDR3 nucleotides are TGTGCCACGAAGGGGACAGGGGACACCGGGGAGCTGTTTTTT.

The genes are TRBV9 and TRBJ1-1; D perhaps matches TRBD1 (5 bases). This CDR3 has 15 amino acids. Per the germline V gene, CDR1 is SGDLS and CDR2 is YYNGEE. The ends were cut back, 4 bases at V and 2 bases at J, with 15 bases in the middle. CDR3 sequence: CASSPTGTANTEAFF. The CDR3 DNA sequence: TGTGCCAGCAGCCCGACTGGGACCGCAAACACTGAAGCTTTCTTT.

V is TRBV5-1 and J is TRBJ1-6; the D is unclear. The V end was cut by 0 bases, the J end by 8 bases, with 12 bases between. Per germline, CDR1 SGHRS and CDR2 YFSETQ. CDR3 length: 15 residues. CDR3 nucleotide sequence: TGCGCCAGCAGCTTGGGTGGGCTCCGGGATTCACCCCTCCACTTT. As protein: CASSLGGLRDSPLHF.